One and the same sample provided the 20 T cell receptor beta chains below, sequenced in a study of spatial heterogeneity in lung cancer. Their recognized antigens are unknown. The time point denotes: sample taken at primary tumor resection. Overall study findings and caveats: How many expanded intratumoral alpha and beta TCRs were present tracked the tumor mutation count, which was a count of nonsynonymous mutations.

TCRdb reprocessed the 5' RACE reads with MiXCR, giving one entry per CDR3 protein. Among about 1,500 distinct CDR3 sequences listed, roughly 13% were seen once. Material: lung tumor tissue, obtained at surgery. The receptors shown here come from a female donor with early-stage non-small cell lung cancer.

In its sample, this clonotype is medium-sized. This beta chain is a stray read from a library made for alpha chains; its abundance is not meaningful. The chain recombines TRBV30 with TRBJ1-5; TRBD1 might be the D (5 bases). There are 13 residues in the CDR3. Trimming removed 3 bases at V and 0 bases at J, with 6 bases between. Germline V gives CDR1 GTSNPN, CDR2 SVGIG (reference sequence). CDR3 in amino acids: CAWSGGSNQPQHF. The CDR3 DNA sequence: TGTGCCTGGAGCGGGGGTAGCAATCAGCCCCAGCATTTT.

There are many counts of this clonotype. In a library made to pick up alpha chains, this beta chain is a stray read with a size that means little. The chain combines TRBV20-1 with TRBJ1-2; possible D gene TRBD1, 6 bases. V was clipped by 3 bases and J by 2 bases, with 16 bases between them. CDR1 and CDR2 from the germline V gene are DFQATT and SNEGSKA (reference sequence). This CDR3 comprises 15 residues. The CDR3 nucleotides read TGCAGTGCTAGCTTTTTGGCGGGGGCAAACTATGGCTACACCTTC. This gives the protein CSASFLAGANYGYTF.

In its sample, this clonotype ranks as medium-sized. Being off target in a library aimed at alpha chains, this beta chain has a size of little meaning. This CDR3 is CASSLRGTEAFF. The CDR3 DNA sequence: TGTGCCAGCAGCCTGAGAGGCACTGAAGCTTTCTTT. The chain uses TRBV7-8 and TRBJ1-1, with D unclear. Trimming removed 5 bases at V and 4 bases at J, with 8 bases between. Germline V lookup: CDR1 SGHVS, CDR2 FQNEAQ. There are 12 residues in the CDR3.

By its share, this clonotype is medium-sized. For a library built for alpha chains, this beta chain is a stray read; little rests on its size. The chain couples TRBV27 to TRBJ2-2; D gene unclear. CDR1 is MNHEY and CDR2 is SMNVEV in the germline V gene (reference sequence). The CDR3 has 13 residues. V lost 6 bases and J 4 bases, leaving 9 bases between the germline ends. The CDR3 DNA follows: TGTGCCAGCAGAATTACCGGCACCGGGGAGCTGTTTTTT. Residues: CASRITGTGELFF.

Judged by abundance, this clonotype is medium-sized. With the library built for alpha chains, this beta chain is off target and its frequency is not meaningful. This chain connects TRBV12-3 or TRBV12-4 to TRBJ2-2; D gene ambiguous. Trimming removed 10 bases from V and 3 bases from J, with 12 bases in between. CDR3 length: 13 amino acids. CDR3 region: CATKGVDTGELFF. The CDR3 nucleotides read TGTGCCACCAAGGGTGTCGACACCGGGGAGCTGTTTTTT.

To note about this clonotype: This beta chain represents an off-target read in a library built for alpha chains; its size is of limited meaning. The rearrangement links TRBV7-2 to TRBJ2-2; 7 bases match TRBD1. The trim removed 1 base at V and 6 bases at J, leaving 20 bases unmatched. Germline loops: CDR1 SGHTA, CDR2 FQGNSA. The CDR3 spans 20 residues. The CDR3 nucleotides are TGTGCCAGCAGCTTAGGCTTAGGGGCCCCCCGACAGGGCGGGTCCGGGGAGCTGTTTTTT. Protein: CASSLGLGAPRQGGSGELFF.

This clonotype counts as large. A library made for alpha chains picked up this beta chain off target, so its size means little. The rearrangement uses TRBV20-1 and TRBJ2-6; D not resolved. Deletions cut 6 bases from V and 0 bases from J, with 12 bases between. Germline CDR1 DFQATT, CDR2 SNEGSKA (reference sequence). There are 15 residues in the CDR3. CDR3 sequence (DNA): TGCAGTGCCGCGACGGGCAGCTCTGGGGCCAACGTCCTGACTTTC. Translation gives CSAATGSSGANVLTF.

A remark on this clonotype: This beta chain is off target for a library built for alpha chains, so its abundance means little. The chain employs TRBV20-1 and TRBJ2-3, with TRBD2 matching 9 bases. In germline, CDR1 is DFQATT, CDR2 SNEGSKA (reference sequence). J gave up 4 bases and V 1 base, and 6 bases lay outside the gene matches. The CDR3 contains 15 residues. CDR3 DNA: TGCAGTGCTAGAGCAGCGGGGGGTCCTGCAGATACGCAGTATTTT. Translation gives CSARAAGGPADTQYF.

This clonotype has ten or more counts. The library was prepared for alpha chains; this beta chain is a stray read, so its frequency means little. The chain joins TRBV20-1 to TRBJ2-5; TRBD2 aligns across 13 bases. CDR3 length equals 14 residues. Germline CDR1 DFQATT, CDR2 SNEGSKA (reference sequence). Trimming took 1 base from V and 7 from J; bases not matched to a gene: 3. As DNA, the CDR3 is TGCAGTGCTAGAGTTCGGACTAGCGGGGGGACCCAGTACTTC. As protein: CSARVRTSGGTQYF.

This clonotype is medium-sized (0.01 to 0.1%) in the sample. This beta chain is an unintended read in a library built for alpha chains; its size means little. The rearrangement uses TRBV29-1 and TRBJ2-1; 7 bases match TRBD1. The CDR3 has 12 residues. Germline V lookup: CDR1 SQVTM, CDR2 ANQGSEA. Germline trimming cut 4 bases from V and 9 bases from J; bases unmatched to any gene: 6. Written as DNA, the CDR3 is TGCAGCGTTGTAGAGGGGGCACGTGAGCAGTTCTTC. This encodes CSVVEGAREQFF.

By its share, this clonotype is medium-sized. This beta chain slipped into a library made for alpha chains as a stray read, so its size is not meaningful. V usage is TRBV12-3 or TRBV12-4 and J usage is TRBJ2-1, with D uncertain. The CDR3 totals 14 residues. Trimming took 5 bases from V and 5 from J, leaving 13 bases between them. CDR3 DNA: TGTGCCAGCAGTACGTATTTTGGGGACAATGAGCAGTTCTTC. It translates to CASSTYFGDNEQFF.

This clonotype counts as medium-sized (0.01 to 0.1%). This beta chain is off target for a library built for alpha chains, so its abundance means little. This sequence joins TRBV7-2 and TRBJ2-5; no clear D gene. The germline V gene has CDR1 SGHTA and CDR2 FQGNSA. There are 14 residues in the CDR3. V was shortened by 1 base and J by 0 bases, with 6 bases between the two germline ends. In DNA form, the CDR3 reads TGTGCCAGCAGCTTAGGAGGATACCAAGAGACCCAGTACTTC. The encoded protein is CASSLGGYQETQYF.

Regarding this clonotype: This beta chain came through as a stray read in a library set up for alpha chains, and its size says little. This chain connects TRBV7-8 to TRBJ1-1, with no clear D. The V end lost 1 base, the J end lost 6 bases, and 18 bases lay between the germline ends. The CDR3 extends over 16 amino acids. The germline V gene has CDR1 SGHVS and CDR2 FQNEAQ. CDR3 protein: CASSLVGFGPVAEAFF. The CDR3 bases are TGTGCCAGCAGCTTAGTAGGCTTTGGGCCCGTGGCTGAAGCTTTCTTT.

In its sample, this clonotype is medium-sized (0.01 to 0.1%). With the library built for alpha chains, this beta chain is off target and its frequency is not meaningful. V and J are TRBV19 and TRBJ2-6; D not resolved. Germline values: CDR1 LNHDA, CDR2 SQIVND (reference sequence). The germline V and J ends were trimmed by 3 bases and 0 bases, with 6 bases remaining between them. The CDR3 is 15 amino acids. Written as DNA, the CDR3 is TGTGCCAGTAGTATCCCCCGCTCTGGGGCCAACGTCCTGACTTTC. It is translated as CASSIPRSGANVLTF.

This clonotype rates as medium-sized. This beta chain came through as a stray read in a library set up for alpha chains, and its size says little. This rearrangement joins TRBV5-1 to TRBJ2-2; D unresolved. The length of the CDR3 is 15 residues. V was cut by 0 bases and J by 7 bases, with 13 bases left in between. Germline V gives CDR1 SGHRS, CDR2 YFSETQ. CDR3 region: CASSLANQLVGELFF. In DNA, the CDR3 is TGCGCCAGCAGCTTGGCCAACCAGTTGGTCGGGGAGCTGTTTTTT.

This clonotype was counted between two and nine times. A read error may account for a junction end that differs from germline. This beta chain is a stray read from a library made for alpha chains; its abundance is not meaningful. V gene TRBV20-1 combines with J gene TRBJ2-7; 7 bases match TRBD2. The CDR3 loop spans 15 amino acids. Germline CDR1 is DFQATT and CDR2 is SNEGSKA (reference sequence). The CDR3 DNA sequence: TGCAGTGCGAGAGAGGTAGCGGGCCTTCCCTACGAGCAGTACTTC. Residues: CSAREVAGLPYEQYF.

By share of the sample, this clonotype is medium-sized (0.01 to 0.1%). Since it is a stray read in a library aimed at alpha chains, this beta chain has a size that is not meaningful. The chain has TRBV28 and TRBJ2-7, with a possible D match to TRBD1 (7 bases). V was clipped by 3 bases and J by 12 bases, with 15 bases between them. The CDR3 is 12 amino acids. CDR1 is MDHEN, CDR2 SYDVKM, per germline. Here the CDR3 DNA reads TGTGCCAGCAGTTTTAGGAGGGGGCCATCGTACTTC. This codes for CASSFRRGPSYF. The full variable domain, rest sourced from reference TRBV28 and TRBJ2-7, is DVKVTQSSRYLVKRTGEKVFLECVQDMDHENMFWYRQDPGLGLRLIYFSYDVKMKEKGDIPEGYSVSREKKERFSLILESASTNQTSMYLCASSFRRGPSYFGPGTRLTVT.

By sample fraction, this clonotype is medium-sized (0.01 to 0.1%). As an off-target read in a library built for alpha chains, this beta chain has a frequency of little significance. The CDR3 nucleotides read TGTGCCAGCAGCTTAAGGCGAGCGGTAACAGGGATGGGAGATACGCAGTATTTT. Translated, it gives CASSLRRAVTGMGDTQYF. This chain connects TRBV7-9 to TRBJ2-3, with a weak D call TRBD1 (6 bases). Germline assignment: CDR1 SEHNR and CDR2 FQNEAQ (reference sequence). Trimming removed 2 bases at V and 5 bases at J, with 23 bases between. This CDR3 is 18 amino acids long. Full variable domain (rest looked up from reference TRBV7-9 and TRBJ2-3): DTGVSQNPRHKITKRGQNVTFRCDPISEHNRLYWYRQTLGQGPEFLTYFQNEAQLEKSRLLSDRFSAERPKGSFSTLEIQRTEQGDSAMYLCASSLRRAVTGMGDTQYFGPGTRLTVL.

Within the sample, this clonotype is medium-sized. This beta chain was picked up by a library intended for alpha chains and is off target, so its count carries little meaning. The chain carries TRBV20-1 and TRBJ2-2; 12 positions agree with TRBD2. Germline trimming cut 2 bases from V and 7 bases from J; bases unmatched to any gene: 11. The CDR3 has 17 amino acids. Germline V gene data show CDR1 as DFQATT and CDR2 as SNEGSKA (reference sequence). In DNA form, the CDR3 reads TGCAGTGCTAGATACGGACTAGCGGGATATTGGGGCGGGGAGCTGTTTTTT. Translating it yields CSARYGLAGYWGGELFF.

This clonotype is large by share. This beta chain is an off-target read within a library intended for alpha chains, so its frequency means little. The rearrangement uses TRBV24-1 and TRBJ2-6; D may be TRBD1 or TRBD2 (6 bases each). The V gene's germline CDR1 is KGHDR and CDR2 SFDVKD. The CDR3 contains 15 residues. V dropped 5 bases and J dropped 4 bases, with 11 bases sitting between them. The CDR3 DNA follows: TGTGCCACCAGTGCCGGGGGCGCCGGGGCCAACGTCCTGACTTTC. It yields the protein CATSAGGAGANVLTF.